This paragraph reports one T cell receptor beta chain. What it recognizes is unknown. Germline CDR1 is SNHLY and CDR2 is FYNNEI. CDR3 length: 15 residues. Trimming at V came to 6 bases and at J to 7 bases, leaving 11 bases not matched to a gene. From the 5' RACE reads, TCRdb called clonotypes with MiXCR, one entry per CDR3 protein. This table has some 460,000 distinct CDR3 sequences, 12% to 15% appearing once. This record belongs to a study of identical twins. Study-level points and caveats: The authors drew conclusions from cross-sectional statistical analysis rather than following the same donors. Partial confounding of zero-insertion analyses by invariant MAIT and iNKT cells was possible.

These data are also associated with another study on yellow fever vaccine responses in identical twins.

The source material was CD4+ T cells sorted from blood. The TCR comes from a woman between 18 and 29 years old in good health. V and J are TRBV2 and TRBJ1-4; 7 bases align to TRBD1. The CDR3 sequence is CASRVHRGPGEKLFF. The CDR3 DNA follows: TGTGCCAGCAGGGTCCACAGGGGCCCCGGTGAAAAACTGTTTTTT.